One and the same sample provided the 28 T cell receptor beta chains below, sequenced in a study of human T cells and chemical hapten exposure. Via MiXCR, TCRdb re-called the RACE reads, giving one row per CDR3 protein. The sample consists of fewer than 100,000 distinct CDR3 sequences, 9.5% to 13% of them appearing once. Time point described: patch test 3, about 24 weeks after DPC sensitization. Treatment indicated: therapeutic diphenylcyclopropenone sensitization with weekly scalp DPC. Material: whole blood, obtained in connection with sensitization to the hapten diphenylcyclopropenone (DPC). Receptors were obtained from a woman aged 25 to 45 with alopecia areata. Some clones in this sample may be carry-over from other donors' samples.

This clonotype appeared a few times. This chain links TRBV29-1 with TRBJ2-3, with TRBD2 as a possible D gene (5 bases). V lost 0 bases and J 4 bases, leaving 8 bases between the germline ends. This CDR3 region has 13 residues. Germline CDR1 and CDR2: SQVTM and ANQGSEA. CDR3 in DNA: TGCAGCGTTGAAGATCGCGGGCCAGATACGCAGTATTTT. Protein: CSVEDRGPDTQYF.

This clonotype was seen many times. The CDR3 sequence is CSVWFGLHNEQFF. The CDR3 nucleotides are TGCAGCGTATGGTTTGGGCTACACAATGAGCAGTTCTTC. This chain links TRBV29-1 with TRBJ2-1; D is unresolved. This CDR3 is built from 13 residues. Germline loops: CDR1 SQVTM, CDR2 ANQGSEA. Trimming took 6 bases from V and 5 from J, leaving 14 bases between them.

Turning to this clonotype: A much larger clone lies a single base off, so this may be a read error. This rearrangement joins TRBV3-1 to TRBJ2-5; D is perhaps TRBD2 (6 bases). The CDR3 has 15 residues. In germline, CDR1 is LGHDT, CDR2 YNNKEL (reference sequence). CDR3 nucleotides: TGTACCAGCAGCCAAGATTGGGGGGAGCGAGAGACCCAGTACTTC. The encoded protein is CTSSQDWGERETQYF.

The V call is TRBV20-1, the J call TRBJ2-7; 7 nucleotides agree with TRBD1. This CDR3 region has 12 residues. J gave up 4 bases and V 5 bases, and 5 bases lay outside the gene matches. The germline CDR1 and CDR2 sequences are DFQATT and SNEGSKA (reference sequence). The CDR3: CSAQGTAYEQYF. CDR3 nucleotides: TGCAGTGCTCAGGGGACAGCTTACGAGCAGTACTTC.

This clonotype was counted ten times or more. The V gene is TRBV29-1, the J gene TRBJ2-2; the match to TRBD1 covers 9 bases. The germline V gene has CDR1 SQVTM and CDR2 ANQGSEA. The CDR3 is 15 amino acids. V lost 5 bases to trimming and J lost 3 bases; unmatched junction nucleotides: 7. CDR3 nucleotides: TGCAGCGTTCCCGGGACAGGGATTTACACCGGGGAGCTGTTTTTT. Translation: CSVPGTGIYTGELFF.

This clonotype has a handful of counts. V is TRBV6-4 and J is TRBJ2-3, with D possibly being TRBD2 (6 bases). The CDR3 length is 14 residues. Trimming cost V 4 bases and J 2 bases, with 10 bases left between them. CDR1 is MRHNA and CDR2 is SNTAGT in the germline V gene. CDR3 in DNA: TGTGCCAGCAGTGGGGGCGGGGACACAGATACGCAGTATTTT. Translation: CASSGGGDTDTQYF.

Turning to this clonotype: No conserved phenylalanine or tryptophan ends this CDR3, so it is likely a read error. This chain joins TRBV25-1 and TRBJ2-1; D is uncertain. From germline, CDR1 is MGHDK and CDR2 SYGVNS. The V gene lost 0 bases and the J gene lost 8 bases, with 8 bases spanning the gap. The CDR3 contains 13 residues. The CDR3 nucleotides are TGTGCCAGCAGTGAATACAGTCGGGATGAGCAGTTCCTC. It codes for CASSEYSRDEQFL.

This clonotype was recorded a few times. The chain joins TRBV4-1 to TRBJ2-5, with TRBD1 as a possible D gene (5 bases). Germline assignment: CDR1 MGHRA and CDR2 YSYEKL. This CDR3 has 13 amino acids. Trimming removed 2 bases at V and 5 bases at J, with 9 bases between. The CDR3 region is CASSQRTSETQYF. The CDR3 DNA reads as TGCGCCAGCAGCCAACGGACAAGCGAGACCCAGTACTTC.

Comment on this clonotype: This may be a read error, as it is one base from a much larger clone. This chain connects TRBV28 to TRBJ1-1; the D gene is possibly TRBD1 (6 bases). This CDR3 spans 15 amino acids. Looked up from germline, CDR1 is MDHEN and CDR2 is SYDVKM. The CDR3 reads CASSSSGHPNTVAFF. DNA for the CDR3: TGTGCCAGCAGTTCCTCGGGACACCCGAACACTGTAGCTTTCTTT. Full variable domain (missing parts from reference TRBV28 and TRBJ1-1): DVKVTQSSRYLVKRTGEKVFLECVQDMDHENMFWYRQDPGLGLRLIYFSYDVKMKEKGDIPEGYSVSREKKERFSLILESASTNQTSMYLCASSSSGHPNTVAFFGQGTRLTVV.

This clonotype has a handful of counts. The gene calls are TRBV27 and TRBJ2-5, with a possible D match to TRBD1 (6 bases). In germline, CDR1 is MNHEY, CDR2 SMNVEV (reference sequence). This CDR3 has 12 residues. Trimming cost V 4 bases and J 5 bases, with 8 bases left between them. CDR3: CASSSDRETQYF. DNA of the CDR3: TGTGCCAGCAGTTCAGACAGGGAGACCCAGTACTTC.

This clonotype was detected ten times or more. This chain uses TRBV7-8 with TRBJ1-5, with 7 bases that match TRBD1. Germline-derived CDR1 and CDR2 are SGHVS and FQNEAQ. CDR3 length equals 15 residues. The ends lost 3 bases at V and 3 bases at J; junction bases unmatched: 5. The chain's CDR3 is CASSFGQAPNQPQHF. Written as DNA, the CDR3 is TGTGCCAGCAGCTTCGGACAGGCCCCCAATCAGCCCCAGCATTTT.

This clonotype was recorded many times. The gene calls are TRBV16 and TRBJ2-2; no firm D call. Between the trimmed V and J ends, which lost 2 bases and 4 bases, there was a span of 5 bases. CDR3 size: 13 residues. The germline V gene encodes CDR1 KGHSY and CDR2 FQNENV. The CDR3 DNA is TGTGCCAGCAGCCAAGAGGTCACCGGGGAGCTGTTTTTT. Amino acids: CASSQEVTGELFF.

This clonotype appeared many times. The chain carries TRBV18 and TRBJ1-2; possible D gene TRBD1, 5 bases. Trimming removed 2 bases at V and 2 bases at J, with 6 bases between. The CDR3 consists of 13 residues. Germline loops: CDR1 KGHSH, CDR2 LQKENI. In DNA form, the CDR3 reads TGTGCCAGCTCACCAGAGGGGAACTATGGCTACACCTTC. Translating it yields CASSPEGNYGYTF.

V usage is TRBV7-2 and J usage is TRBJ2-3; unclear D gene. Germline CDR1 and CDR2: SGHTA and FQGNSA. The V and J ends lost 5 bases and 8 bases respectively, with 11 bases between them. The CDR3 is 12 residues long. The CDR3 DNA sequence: TGTGCCAGCAGCCGTGCCGAAGGTACGCAGTATTTT. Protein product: CASSRAEGTQYF.

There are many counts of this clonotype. This CDR3 reads CASSSLPGHQTQYF. The CDR3 DNA reads as TGTGCCAGCAGCTCGCTTCCGGGCCATCAGACCCAGTACTTC. V gene TRBV7-3 combines with J gene TRBJ2-5, with D unclear. The CDR3 is 14 residues long. V was pared by 4 bases and J by 6 bases, with 15 bases between. CDR1 and CDR2 from the germline V gene are SGHTA and FQGTGA.

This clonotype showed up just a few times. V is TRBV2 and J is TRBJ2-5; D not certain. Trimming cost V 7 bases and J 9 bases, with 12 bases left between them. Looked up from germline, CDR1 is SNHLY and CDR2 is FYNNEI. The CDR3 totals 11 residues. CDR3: CASNQDPPQYF. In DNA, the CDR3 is TGTGCCAGCAACCAGGACCCGCCCCAGTACTTC.

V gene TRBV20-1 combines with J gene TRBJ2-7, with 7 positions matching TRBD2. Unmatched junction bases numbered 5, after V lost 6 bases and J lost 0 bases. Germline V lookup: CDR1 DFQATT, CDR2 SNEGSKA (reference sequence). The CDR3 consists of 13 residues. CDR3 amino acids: CSAPLAASYEQYF. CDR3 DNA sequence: TGCAGTGCCCCTCTAGCGGCCTCCTACGAGCAGTACTTC.

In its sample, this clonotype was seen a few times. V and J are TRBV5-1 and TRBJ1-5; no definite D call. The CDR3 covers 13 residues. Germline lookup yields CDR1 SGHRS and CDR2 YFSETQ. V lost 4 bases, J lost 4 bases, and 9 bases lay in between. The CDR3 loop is CASSTGENQPQHF. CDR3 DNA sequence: TGCGCCAGCAGCACTGGAGAGAATCAGCCCCAGCATTTT.

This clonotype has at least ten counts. CDR3 in amino acids: CASTRLAGAETQYF. DNA for the CDR3: TGTGCCAGCACCCGACTAGCGGGGGCAGAGACCCAGTACTTC. The chain employs TRBV7-2 and TRBJ2-5, with TRBD2 matching over 12 bases. Germline V lookup: CDR1 SGHTA, CDR2 FQGNSA. V was clipped by 7 bases and J by 4 bases; unmatched bases: 4. The CDR3 totals 14 residues.

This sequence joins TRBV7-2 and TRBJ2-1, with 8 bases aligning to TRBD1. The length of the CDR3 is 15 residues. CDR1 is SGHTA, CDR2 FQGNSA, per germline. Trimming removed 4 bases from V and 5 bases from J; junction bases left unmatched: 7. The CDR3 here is CASSSWTGINNEQFF. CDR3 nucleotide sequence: TGTGCCAGCAGCTCCTGGACAGGGATCAACAATGAGCAGTTCTTC.

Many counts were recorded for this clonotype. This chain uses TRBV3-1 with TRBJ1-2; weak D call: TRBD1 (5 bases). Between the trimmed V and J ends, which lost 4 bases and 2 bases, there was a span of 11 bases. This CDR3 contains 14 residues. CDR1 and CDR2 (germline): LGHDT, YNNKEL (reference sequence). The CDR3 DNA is TGTGCCAGCAGCCCAGGACACTCCAACTATGGCTACACCTTC. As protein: CASSPGHSNYGYTF.

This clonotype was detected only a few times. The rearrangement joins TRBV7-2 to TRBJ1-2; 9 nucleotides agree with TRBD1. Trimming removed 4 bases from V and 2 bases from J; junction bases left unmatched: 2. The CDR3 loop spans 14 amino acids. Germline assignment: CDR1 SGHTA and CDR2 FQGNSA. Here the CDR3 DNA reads TGTGCCAGCAGCTCGGACAGGGGAAACTATGGCTACACCTTC. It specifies CASSSDRGNYGYTF.

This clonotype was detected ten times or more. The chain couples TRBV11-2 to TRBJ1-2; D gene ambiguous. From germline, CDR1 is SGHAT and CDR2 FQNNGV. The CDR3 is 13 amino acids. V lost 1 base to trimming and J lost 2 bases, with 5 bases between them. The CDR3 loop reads CASSLARNYGYTF. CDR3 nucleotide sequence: TGTGCCAGCAGCTTAGCGCGGAACTATGGCTACACCTTC.

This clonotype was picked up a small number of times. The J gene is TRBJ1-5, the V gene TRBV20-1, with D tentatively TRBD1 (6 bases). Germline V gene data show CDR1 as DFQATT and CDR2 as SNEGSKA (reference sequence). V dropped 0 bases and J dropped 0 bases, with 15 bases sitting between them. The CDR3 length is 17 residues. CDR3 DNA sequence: TGCAGTGCTAGAGACCCCAGCAGGGGAGATAGCAATCAGCCCCAGCATTTT. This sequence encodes CSARDPSRGDSNQPQHF.

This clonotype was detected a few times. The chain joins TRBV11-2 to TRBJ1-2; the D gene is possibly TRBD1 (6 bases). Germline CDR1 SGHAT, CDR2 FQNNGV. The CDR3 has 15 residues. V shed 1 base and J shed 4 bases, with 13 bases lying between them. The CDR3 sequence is CASSLVSGQPYGYTF. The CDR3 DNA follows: TGTGCCAGCAGCTTAGTAAGCGGACAGCCCTATGGCTACACCTTC.

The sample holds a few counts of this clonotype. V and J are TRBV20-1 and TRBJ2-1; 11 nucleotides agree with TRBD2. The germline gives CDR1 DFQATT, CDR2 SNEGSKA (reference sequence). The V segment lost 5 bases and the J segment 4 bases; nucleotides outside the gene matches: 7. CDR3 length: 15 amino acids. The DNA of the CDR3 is TGCAGTGCTGGGATCGCTAGCGGGAGGTACAATGAGCAGTTCTTC. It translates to CSAGIASGRYNEQFF.

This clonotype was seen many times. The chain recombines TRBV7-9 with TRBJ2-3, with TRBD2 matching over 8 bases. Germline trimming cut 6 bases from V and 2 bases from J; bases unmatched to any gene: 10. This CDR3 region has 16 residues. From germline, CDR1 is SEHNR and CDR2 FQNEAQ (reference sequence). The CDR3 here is CASRPLAGGSTDTQYF. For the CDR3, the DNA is TGTGCCAGCAGGCCTCTGGCGGGAGGATCCACAGATACGCAGTATTTT.

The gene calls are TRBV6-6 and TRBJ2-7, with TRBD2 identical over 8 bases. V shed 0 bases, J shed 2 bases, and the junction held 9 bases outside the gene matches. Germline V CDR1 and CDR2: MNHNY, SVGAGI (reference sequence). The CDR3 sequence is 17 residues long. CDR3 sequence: CASSYSTAGGVPYEQYV. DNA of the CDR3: TGTGCCAGCAGTTACTCGACCGCGGGGGGTGTTCCCTACGAGCAGTACGTC.